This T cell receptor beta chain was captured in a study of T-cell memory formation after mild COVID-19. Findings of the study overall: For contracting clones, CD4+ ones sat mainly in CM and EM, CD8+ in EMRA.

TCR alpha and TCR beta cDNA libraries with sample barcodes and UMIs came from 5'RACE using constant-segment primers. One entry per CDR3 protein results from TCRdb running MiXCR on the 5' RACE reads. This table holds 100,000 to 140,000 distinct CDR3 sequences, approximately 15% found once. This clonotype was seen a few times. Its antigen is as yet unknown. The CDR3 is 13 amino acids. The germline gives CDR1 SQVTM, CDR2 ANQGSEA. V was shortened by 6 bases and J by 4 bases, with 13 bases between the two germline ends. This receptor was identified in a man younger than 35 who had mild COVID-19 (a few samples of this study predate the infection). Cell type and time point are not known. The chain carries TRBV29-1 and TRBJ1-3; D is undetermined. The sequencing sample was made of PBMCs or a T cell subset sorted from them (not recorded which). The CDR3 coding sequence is TGCAGCGTGATTTGGGTTACAGGAAACACCATATATTTT. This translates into CSVIWVTGNTIYF.